These T cell receptor beta chains were read from a single sample in a study of T cell responses to AZD1222 COVID-19 vaccine. The table came from immunoSEQ multiplex PCR; TCRdb's copy has only in-frame clones and leaves some out. This table has roughly 130,000 clones, approximately 90% appearing once. The sample here was peripheral blood, taken 28 days after the second AZD1222 dose. These receptors were taken from an adult who received the AZD1222 COVID-19 vaccine. The CDR3 runs from the conserved cysteine through the conserved F or W. A D gene is named only where the DNA matches it firmly. Expanded clones get a size class; other rows say once, few or many, or leave the size out.

len,abundance,d_gene,j_gene,v_gene,CDR3nt,CDR3aa
14,NA,NA,TRBJ1-6,TRBV20-1,TGCAGTGCTAGTCTTGGGCAGGGTAATTCACCCCTCCACTTT,CSASLGQGNSPLHF
15,NA,NA,TRBJ2-1,TRBV7-6,TGTGCCAGCAGCACCGGCTCTGGGCTCTACAATGAGCAGTTCTTC,CASSTGSGLYNEQFF
13,NA,NA,TRBJ2-1,TRBV7-3,TGTGCCAGCAGCATGGACAGTCGCAATGAGCAGTTCTTC,CASSMDSRNEQFF
16,NA,TRBD1,TRBJ2-5,TRBV5-1,TGCGCCAGCAGCTTGGGCCCGACAGGGGACGAAGAGACCCAGTACTTC,CASSLGPTGDEETQYF
14,NA,NA,TRBJ1-1,TRBV19,TGTGCCAGTAGTAACGGGGGCCTGAACACTGAAGCTTTCTTT,CASSNGGLNTEAFF
14,NA,NA,TRBJ2-7,TRBV19,TGTGCCAGTAGTATAGTCGGCCAGACCTACGAGCAGTACTTC,CASSIVGQTYEQYF
16,NA,NA,TRBJ2-2,TRBV7-2,TGTGCCAGCAGCTTTCTAAGCGGAGTGAACACCGGGGAGCTGTTTTTT,CASSFLSGVNTGELFF
15,NA,NA,TRBJ1-2,TRBV15,TGTGCCACCAGCAGAGACAGCATAAGCCCCTATGGCTACACCTTC,CATSRDSISPYGYTF
14,NA,NA,TRBJ1-1,TRBV6-5,TGTGCCAGCAGGCTCCAGGGACACTACACTGAAGCTTTCTTT,CASRLQGHYTEAFF
16,NA,NA,TRBJ2-3,TRBV14,TGTGCCAGCAGCCAAGAACTAAGTGGAATGGGAGATACGCAGTATTTT,CASSQELSGMGDTQYF
14,NA,TRBD2,TRBJ2-7,TRBV27,TGTGCCAGCAGTTTATTGGCGGGGGGGATCGAGCAGTACTTC,CASSLLAGGIEQYF
15,once,NA,TRBJ2-4,TRBV19,TGTGCCAGTAGTATTGCCGGGTATGACAAAAACATTCAGTACTTC,CASSIAGYDKNIQYF
15,once,TRBD1,TRBJ1-1,TRBV28,TGTGCCAGCAGTTTAGGGGGACAGGGGTACACTGAAGCTTTCTTT,CASSLGGQGYTEAFF